This TCR beta chain was identified in a study of cytomegalovirus exposure and HLA in healthy donors. Whole-study results and caveats: Later analysis showed TCR association rates varying by HLA locus, highest for DRB1 and lowest for HLA-C. Several of the most significant clusters appeared linked to common viral pathogens, based on a later analysis.

Primers included in the PCR were 60 Vbeta and 13 Jbeta primers. Repertoires were generated with immunoSEQ multiplex PCR, while TCRdb's copy carries only in-frame clones and drops some. The sample consists of 150,000 or so clones, over 60% of them appearing once. Details on this clone: Its antigen is unknown.

CDR1 and CDR2 from the germline V gene are MNHNY and SVGAGI (reference sequence). J gave up 7 bases and V 6 bases, and 10 bases lay outside the gene matches. The CDR3 is made up of 15 amino acids. Sequencing used PBMCs. The receptor's source is a woman aged 45-59 years in good health and CMV-seropositive. The V and J genes are TRBV6-6 and TRBJ2-2; 8 nucleotides align to TRBD2. In DNA form, the CDR3 reads TGTGCCAGCAGGGGGGGACTAGGGCGGAACGGGGAGCTGTTTTTT. Translated: CASRGGLGRNGELFF.